A selection of T cell receptor beta chains follows, all from one sample in a study of CD8 T cells in Susac syndrome. Each CDR3 protein gets one entry after TCRdb re-called the immunoSEQ multiplex PCR reads with MiXCR. The repertoire holds some 180,000 distinct CDR3 sequences, over 85% seen once, with 0.1% in the top ten. Sequenced input: CD4+ T cells from PBMCs. The receptor set was obtained from a human donor in good health. The CDR3 runs from the conserved cysteine through the conserved F or W. A D gene is named only where the DNA matches it firmly. Rows may omit the clone size; those that give it use once, few, many or a size class.

v_gene,j_gene,d_gene,abundance,CDR3nt,CDR3aa
TRBV11-1,TRBJ2-7,NA,NA,TGTGCCAGCAGCTCGACACCTCTTCTCTCCTACGAGCAGTACTTC,CASSSTPLLSYEQYF
TRBV29-1,TRBJ1-5,NA,NA,TGCAGCGTTGTAGTGCAGGGAGAAGAGCAGCCCCAGCATTTT,CSVVVQGEEQPQHF
TRBV6-2/TRBV6-3,TRBJ2-1,TRBD2,NA,TGTGCCAGCAGTTACCCGGGACTAGCGGACAATGAGCAGTTCTTC,CASSYPGLADNEQFF
TRBV29-1,TRBJ2-2,TRBD1,NA,TGCAGCGTTGGATTGGGGACAGCTATTACCGGGGAGCTGTTTTTT,CSVGLGTAITGELFF
TRBV5-1,TRBJ2-5,NA,NA,TGCGCCAGCAGCTTGGGTAGCAATTCAGAGACCCAGTACTTC,CASSLGSNSETQYF
TRBV30,TRBJ2-7,NA,NA,TGTGCCTGGAGTGTCGGTCAATCCGGCGAAAACGAGCAGTACTTC,CAWSVGQSGENEQYF
TRBV6-6,TRBJ2-1,NA,NA,TGTGCCAGCAGTTACTTATCGGGAAATGAGCAGTTCTTC,CASSYLSGNEQFF
TRBV5-6,TRBJ1-2,TRBD1,NA,TGTGCCAGCAGCCCCTCAGGGGGTGGGACGAACTATGGCTACACCTTC,CASSPSGGGTNYGYTF
TRBV7-8,TRBJ2-3,NA,NA,TGTGCCAGCAGCGGGGGACCACACACAGATACGCAGTATTTT,CASSGGPHTDTQYF
TRBV29-1,TRBJ2-3,NA,NA,TGCAGCGTCGTTTCTCGGGGTGGGGCAGATACGCAGTATTTT,CSVVSRGGADTQYF
TRBV7-9,TRBJ1-1,NA,NA,TGTGCCAGCAGCGAACAGGGTACAGGTGAAGCTTTCTTT,CASSEQGTGEAFF
TRBV30,TRBJ1-2,NA,once,TGTGCCTGGACTGAGATTTCTACTAACTATGGCTACACCTTC,CAWTEISTNYGYTF
TRBV15,TRBJ1-1,NA,NA,TGTGCCACCAGCAGAGGACAGACGAACACTGAAGCTTTCTTT,CATSRGQTNTEAFF
TRBV15,TRBJ1-1,NA,NA,TGTGCCACCAGCAGAGTAGACATCACTGAAGCTTTCTTT,CATSRVDITEAFF
TRBV7-2,TRBJ1-5,NA,NA,TGTGCCAGCAGCTTATCGGTTGAGCCCCAGCATTTT,CASSLSVEPQHF
TRBV30,TRBJ1-5,NA,NA,TGTGCCTGGGCCCCGGACACTCGCAATCAGCCCCAGCATTTT,CAWAPDTRNQPQHF
TRBV12-3/TRBV12-4,TRBJ2-5,TRBD2,few,TGTGCCAGCAGTTCGCGGCTAGCGGGAGGAGAGACCCAGTACTTC,CASSSRLAGGETQYF
TRBV20-1,TRBJ1-4,NA,NA,TGCAGTGTCAGAAAGGGAGAAAAACTGTTTTTT,CSVRKGEKLFF
TRBV3-1,TRBJ2-5,TRBD2,NA,TGTGCCAGCAGCCGGGTAGGCGGGAGTGCAGAGACCCAGTACTTC,CASSRVGGSAETQYF
TRBV27,TRBJ1-5,NA,NA,TGTGCCAGCAAGGAGTACGGGGGGGGCCTAAATCAGCCCCAGCATTTT,CASKEYGGGLNQPQHF
TRBV20-1,TRBJ2-5,TRBD1,NA,TGCAGCCACGCCGGGACAGGGGGAGAGACCCAGTACTTC,CSHAGTGGETQYF
TRBV7-2,TRBJ2-7,TRBD1,NA,TGTGCCAGCAGCTTAGCCGGGACAGGGGACTACGAGCAGTACTTC,CASSLAGTGDYEQYF
TRBV20-1,TRBJ2-1,TRBD2,NA,TGCAGTGCTAGAGCCGCGACTAGCGGGAGATACAATGAGCAGTTCTTC,CSARAATSGRYNEQFF
TRBV19,TRBJ1-1,NA,NA,TGTGCCAGTAGTATAAACGGACAGCAATCGGGAACTGAAGCTTTCTTT,CASSINGQQSGTEAFF
TRBV29-1,TRBJ2-3,TRBD2,NA,TGCAGCGTTAGGACTAGCGGGAGACGTAATACGCAGTATTTT,CSVRTSGRRNTQYF
TRBV25-1,TRBJ2-3,NA,NA,TGTGCCAGCAGTTCACCGGCTGGCCCAGATACGCAGTATTTT,CASSSPAGPDTQYF
TRBV27,TRBJ2-5,TRBD2,once,TGTGCCAGCAGCGTAGCGGGAGTGGAAGAGACCCAGTACTTC,CASSVAGVEETQYF
TRBV20-1,TRBJ1-2,NA,NA,TGCAGTGCTCCTCCAGGGCTAGGGGGCTACACCTTC,CSAPPGLGGYTF
TRBV12-3/TRBV12-4,TRBJ2-5,TRBD1,NA,TGTGCCAGCAGTTTGGACAGGGGGGATGGCGAGACCCAGTACTTC,CASSLDRGDGETQYF
TRBV20-1,TRBJ1-2,NA,NA,TGCAGTGCTCCCTCTAGCAAATGGAATGGGGGCTACACCTTC,CSAPSSKWNGGYTF
TRBV20-1,TRBJ1-4,TRBD1,NA,TGCAGTGCGCCGGGACAGGGGGTGGCTAATGAAAAACTGTTTTTT,CSAPGQGVANEKLFF
TRBV4-3,TRBJ2-3,TRBD2,NA,TGCGCCAGCAGCCCGACTAGCGGGAGTTCAGATACGCAGTATTTT,CASSPTSGSSDTQYF
TRBV28,TRBJ2-7,NA,NA,TGTGCCAGCAGGCGGACCCTCGAGGGCGAGCAGTACTTC,CASRRTLEGEQYF